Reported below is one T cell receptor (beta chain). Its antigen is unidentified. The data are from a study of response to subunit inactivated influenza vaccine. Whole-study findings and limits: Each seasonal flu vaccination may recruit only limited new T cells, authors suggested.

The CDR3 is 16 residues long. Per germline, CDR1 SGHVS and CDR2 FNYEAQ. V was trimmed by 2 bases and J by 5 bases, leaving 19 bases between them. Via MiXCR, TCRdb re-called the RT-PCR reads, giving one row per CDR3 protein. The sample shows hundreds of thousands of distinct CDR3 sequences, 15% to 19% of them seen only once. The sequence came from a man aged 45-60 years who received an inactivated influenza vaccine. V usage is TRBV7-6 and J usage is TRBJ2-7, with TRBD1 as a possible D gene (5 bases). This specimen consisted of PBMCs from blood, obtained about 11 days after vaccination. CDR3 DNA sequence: TGTGCCAGCAGCTTACTCCAGGGTGGCTCGATTAACGAGCAGTACTTC. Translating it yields CASSLLQGGSINEQYF.